Listed below are T cell receptor beta chains from one sample, sequenced in a study of T-cell memory formation after mild COVID-19. TCRdb redid the calling of the 5' RACE reads with MiXCR, one entry per CDR3 protein. This table holds about 360,000 distinct CDR3 sequences, approximately 15% found once. Source material: PBMCs or a T cell subset sorted from them (not recorded which). These receptors originate from a man younger than 30 who had mild COVID-19 (a few samples of this study predate the infection). Cell type and time point are not known. CDR3s include the opening cysteine and the closing phenylalanine or tryptophan. A D gene is named only where the DNA matches it firmly. Size tells how often a clone was seen (once, few, many) or the class of an expanded clone, and some rows leave it out.

>16|-|TRBV4-1|-|TRBJ1-3
TGCGCCAGCAGCCAAGTTGGGGGCCCCTCTGGAAACACCATATATTTT
CASSQVGGPSGNTIYF
>14|-|TRBV28|-|TRBJ2-1
TGTGCCAGCACTGTAGGGGGGGCTATCGATGAGCAGTTCTTC
CASTVGGAIDEQFF
>16|-|TRBV23-1|-|TRBJ1-6
TGCGCCAGCAGTCTCCGGTTGACCGCCTATAATTCACCCCTCCACTTT
CASSLRLTAYNSPLHF
>15|TRBD1|TRBV7-2|-|TRBJ2-3
TGTGCCAGCAGCCGTAGACAGGGGGCAGGAGATACGCAGTATTTT
CASSRRQGAGDTQYF
>16|-|TRBV7-9|-|TRBJ2-6
TGTGCCAGCAGCTTAATCGACAGCTCTGGGGCCAACGTCCTGACTTTC
CASSLIDSSGANVLTF
>14|-|TRBV4-3|few|TRBJ2-1
TGCGCCAGCAGCCAAGGGAGGTGGTCCTTTGAGCAGTTCTTC
CASSQGRWSFEQFF
>15|TRBD1|TRBV7-3|few|TRBJ2-1
TGTGCCAGCAGCCGCTTGGGACAGCCCTACAATGAGCAGTTCTTC
CASSRLGQPYNEQFF
>14|-|TRBV29-1|-|TRBJ1-5
TGCAGCGTTGGCGAGACAGTTAGCAATCAGCCCCAGCATTTT
CSVGETVSNQPQHF
>14|-|TRBV6-6|-|TRBJ2-1
TGTGCCAGCAGTTACCCGACCGAGGGGAATGAGCAGTTCTTC
CASSYPTEGNEQFF
>15|-|TRBV29-1|many|TRBJ2-3
TGCAGCGTCCCTCACTCGTCTGGAGCGGCAGATACGCAGTATTTT
CSVPHSSGAADTQYF
>14|TRBD2|TRBV12-3/TRBV12-4|-|TRBJ2-3
TGTGCCAGCAGTCGGACTAGCGGGGTAGATACGCAGTATTTT
CASSRTSGVDTQYF
>16|-|TRBV7-2|few|TRBJ2-7
TGTGCCAGCAGACGGTCTAGCGGAGGGGGCCTTTACGAGCAGTACTTC
CASRRSSGGGLYEQYF
>13|TRBD1|TRBV7-2|-|TRBJ2-1
TGTGCCAGCAGGAGACAGGGCGGCAATGAGCAGTTCTTC
CASRRQGGNEQFF
>19|-|TRBV9|many|TRBJ2-1
TGTGCCAGCAGCGTAGGTGGGGCCGCCCTAAAAAGCTCCTACAATGAGCAGTTCTTC
CASSVGGAALKSSYNEQFF
>13|-|TRBV12-3/TRBV12-4|many|TRBJ1-5
TGTGCCAGCACCCAGGGTCGGAATCAGCCCCAGCATTTT
CASTQGRNQPQHF
>18|-|TRBV6-5|-|TRBJ1-6
TGTGCCAGCAGCCCAATGTGGGGGGGGGATTCCTATAATTCACCCCTCCACTTT
CASSPMWGGDSYNSPLHF